This TCR beta chain originates from a study of control samples from healthy donors and cancer patients. Germline CDR1 and CDR2: MGHRA and YSYEKL. V lost 0 bases and J lost 4, with 11 bases in between. The length of the CDR3 is 15 residues. Method: immunoSEQ multiplex PCR; TCRdb's copy keeps in-frame clones and lacks some. This sample has some 170,000 clones; around 94% occur once, and the top ten carry 13% to 15%. The TCR sequence derives from a man between 60 and 75 years old with colorectal cancer. This sequence joins TRBV4-1 and TRBJ2-3, with D tentatively TRBD1 (5 bases). The sequenced sample was PBMCs. The CDR3 nucleotides are TGCGCCAGCAGCCAAGATCGCCCAGGGCCAGATACGCAGTATTTT. It codes for CASSQDRPGPDTQYF.